This T cell receptor beta chain was recorded in a study of T cells in tumors and immune-related adverse events. Generated by immunoSEQ multiplex PCR, the TCRdb table keeps only in-frame clones and is missing some. In the table there are about 11,000 clones, 85% to 95% of which are singletons. The CDR3 runs to 17 residues. Germline V gene lookup returns CDR1 SGHKS and CDR2 YYEKEE (reference sequence). The ends lost 4 bases at V and 0 bases at J; junction bases unmatched: 4. The sequences come from lymph node tissue, collected from a patient treated with anti-PD-1 therapy. The chain uses TRBV5-5 and TRBJ2-6, with 10 positions matching TRBD1. The receptor's source is a female donor with metastatic renal cell carcinoma. CDR3 nucleotides: TGTGCCAGCAGCGTGACAGGGGGCAGCTCTGGGGCCAACGTCCTGACTTTC. Protein sequence: CASSVTGGSSGANVLTF.